Shown below are 28 T cell receptor beta chains from a single sample sequenced in a study of cytomegalovirus exposure and HLA in healthy donors. A multiplex PCR was run with 60 Vbeta primers and 13 Jbeta primers. Sequencing used immunoSEQ multiplex PCR; TCRdb keeps in-frame clones, though not all of them. The table lists under 150,000 clones. Sequencing was carried out using PBMCs. All receptors come from an older woman in good health and CMV-seronegative.

The CDR3 sequence: CASSQAGQGGNTGELFF. In DNA form, the CDR3 reads TGCGCCAGCAGCCAAGCCGGACAGGGGGGGAACACCGGGGAGCTGTTTTTT. J is TRBJ2-2 and V is TRBV4-1; 10 positions agree with TRBD1. The germline V gene encodes CDR1 MGHRA and CDR2 YSYEKL. V lost 1 base, J lost 1 base, and 3 bases stayed unmatched. The CDR3 length is 17 residues.

The chain couples TRBV7-8 to TRBJ2-2, with TRBD1 as a possible D gene (6 bases). Germline CDR1 reads SGHVS; CDR2 reads FQNEAQ. The CDR3 sequence is 16 residues long. V dropped 2 bases and J dropped 1 base, with 11 bases sitting between them. CDR3 in amino acids: CASSLSGVMNTGELFF. CDR3 sequence (DNA): TGTGCCAGCAGCTTATCAGGGGTGATGAACACCGGGGAGCTGTTTTTT.

The V and J genes are TRBV30 and TRBJ1-3; no reliable D call. V lost 2 bases, J lost 0 bases, and 11 bases lay in between. The CDR3 contains 15 residues. In germline, CDR1 is GTSNPN, CDR2 SVGIG (reference sequence). CDR3 loop: CAWSRFYSSGNTIYF. The CDR3 DNA is TGTGCCTGGAGTCGGTTCTACAGCTCTGGAAACACCATATATTTT.

The chain uses TRBV5-4 and TRBJ2-3; 13 nucleotides agree with TRBD2. CDR1 is SGHNT and CDR2 is YYREEE in the germline V gene (reference sequence). With V trimmed by 3 bases and J by 3 bases, 10 bases remained unmatched. The CDR3 has 18 amino acids. The CDR3 here is CASSSRRTTSGGTDTQYF. CDR3 DNA sequence: TGTGCCAGCAGCTCCCGACGCACGACTAGCGGGGGGACAGATACGCAGTATTTT.

The chain combines TRBV4-1 with TRBJ2-3; D uncertain. This CDR3 spans 16 amino acids. V dropped 7 bases and J dropped 2 bases, with 19 bases sitting between them. Germline V CDR1 and CDR2: MGHRA, YSYEKL. CDR3 DNA: TGCGCCAGCACCCTTAGACTCTTATCGAACACAGATACGCAGTATTTT. This codes for CASTLRLLSNTDTQYF.

The chain couples TRBV10-3 to TRBJ2-7; TRBD1 aligns across 9 bases. The length of the CDR3 is 13 residues. Trimming cost V 3 bases and J 7 bases; bases outside gene matches: 4. Germline CDR1 reads ENHRY; CDR2 reads SYGVKD. CDR3 amino acids: CAISDRDRAEQYF. DNA for the CDR3: TGTGCCATCAGTGACCGGGACAGGGCTGAGCAGTACTTC.

The genes are TRBV4-2 and TRBJ2-1, with TRBD2 matching 10 bases. Looked up from germline, CDR1 is LGHNA and CDR2 is YNFKEQ. The CDR3 is 18 residues long. Trimming removed 0 bases from V and 3 bases from J; junction bases left unmatched: 8. This chain's CDR3 is CASSQEMRSGGGYNEQFF. CDR3 nucleotide sequence: TGTGCCAGCAGCCAAGAGATGAGGAGCGGGGGGGGCTACAATGAGCAGTTCTTC.

This sequence joins TRBV5-6 and TRBJ2-5; D might be TRBD1 (6 bases). Deletions cut 3 bases from V and 2 bases from J, with 14 bases between. CDR1 is SGHDT and CDR2 is YYEEEE in the germline V gene. CDR3 length equals 15 residues. The CDR3, as DNA: TGTGCCAGCAGCTCCAGGGGAATTGGGCAAGAGACCCAGTACTTC. It specifies CASSSRGIGQETQYF.

The chain links TRBV4-2 to TRBJ1-1; D is ambiguous. Germline CDR1 reads LGHNA; CDR2 reads YNFKEQ. Trimming shortened V by 0 bases and J by 5 bases, and 10 bases separated the two germline ends. This CDR3 comprises 14 residues. The CDR3 protein is CASSQDWGGTEAFF. DNA of the CDR3: TGTGCCAGCAGCCAAGATTGGGGAGGGACTGAAGCTTTCTTT.

This sequence joins TRBV29-1 and TRBJ2-5, with 15 bases fitting TRBD2. CDR1 and CDR2 (germline): SQVTM, ANQGSEA. The CDR3 is made up of 17 amino acids. The ends lost 1 base at V and 2 bases at J; junction bases unmatched: 5. CDR3 DNA: TGCAGCGTTGAAGGGACTAGCGGGGGGGCCGGACAAGAGACCCAGTACTTC. Residues: CSVEGTSGGAGQETQYF.

The rearrangement links TRBV5-1 to TRBJ2-7; 8 positions match TRBD1. Per germline, CDR1 SGHRS and CDR2 YFSETQ. Trimming removed 4 bases from V and 0 bases from J; junction bases left unmatched: 6. This CDR3 contains 15 residues. The DNA for the CDR3 is TGCGCCAGCAGCCCGAGACAGGGGAGCTCCTACGAGCAGTACTTC. This gives the protein CASSPRQGSSYEQYF.

V and J are TRBV28 and TRBJ2-3; D may be TRBD1 (5 bases). The CDR3 runs to 15 residues. V was trimmed by 3 bases and J by 2 bases, leaving 12 bases between them. CDR1 and CDR2 (germline): MDHEN, SYDVKM. The CDR3 reads CASSFQQGYTDTQYF. The CDR3 nucleotides read TGTGCCAGCAGTTTTCAGCAGGGATACACAGATACGCAGTATTTT.

The chain employs TRBV5-1 and TRBJ2-2, with D tentatively TRBD2 (6 bases). From germline, CDR1 is SGHRS and CDR2 YFSETQ. This CDR3 is 19 amino acids long. Between the trimmed V and J ends, which lost 3 bases and 6 bases, there was a span of 27 bases. In DNA, the CDR3 is TGCGCCAGCAGCTCCCGGGGCGGCGGAGGCGGGGACGGGGCCGGGGAGCTGTTTTTT. Protein: CASSSRGGGGGDGAGELFF.

The chain is built from TRBV19 and TRBJ2-7, with 10 bases lining up with TRBD2. The trim removed 3 bases at V and 4 bases at J, leaving 6 bases unmatched. The CDR3 is 15 amino acids. The germline V gene encodes CDR1 LNHDA and CDR2 SQIVND (reference sequence). The DNA of the CDR3 is TGTGCCAGTAGTATTTCTAGCGGGAGAGGTTACGAGCAGTACTTC. It is translated as CASSISSGRGYEQYF.

The V gene is TRBV5-1, the J gene TRBJ2-3, with TRBD1 matching over 9 bases. V lost 4 bases, J lost 1 base, and 16 bases stayed unmatched. Germline V lookup: CDR1 SGHRS, CDR2 YFSETQ. The CDR3 contains 19 residues. CDR3 DNA sequence: TGCGCCAGCAGCGACTCGGGACAGGGAACCCGAAGACGCACAGATACGCAGTATTTT. It specifies CASSDSGQGTRRRTDTQYF.

The chain has TRBV6-5 and TRBJ2-7, with a weak D call TRBD1 (6 bases). The germline CDR1 and CDR2 sequences are MNHEY and SVGAGI. V was pared by 6 bases and J by 9 bases, with 21 bases between. This CDR3 has 14 residues. The CDR3 DNA reads as TGTGCCAGCAGCCGGGACGGTGTGGGGGCGTCGCAGTACTTC. Protein: CASSRDGVGASQYF.

This chain links TRBV18 with TRBJ1-1; unclear D gene. V gave up 0 bases and J gave up 4 bases, with 15 bases separating them. The CDR3 is made up of 16 amino acids. Germline CDR1 reads KGHSH; CDR2 reads LQKENI. CDR3 residues: CASSPPNEPRGTEAFF. The CDR3 DNA follows: TGTGCCAGCTCACCACCGAACGAACCGCGGGGCACTGAAGCTTTCTTT.

This chain links TRBV5-1 with TRBJ2-3; D unclear. Germline V lookup: CDR1 SGHRS, CDR2 YFSETQ. V dropped 0 bases and J dropped 1 base, with 12 bases sitting between them. The CDR3 is 16 amino acids. The CDR3 bases are TGCGCCAGCAGCTTGGTTGCGGCTGTGGGCACAGATACGCAGTATTTT. Translated: CASSLVAAVGTDTQYF.

The V and J genes are TRBV28 and TRBJ2-7, with D possibly matching TRBD1 (6 bases). This CDR3 spans 15 amino acids. The V and J ends lost 5 bases and 3 bases respectively, with 17 bases between them. Germline CDR1 MDHEN, CDR2 SYDVKM. This CDR3 reads CASSPARQAVYEQYF. The DNA for the CDR3 is TGTGCCAGCAGTCCCGCCAGACAGGCGGTCTACGAGCAGTACTTC.

The genes are TRBV28 and TRBJ1-3; 9 bases map to TRBD1. The CDR3 covers 12 residues. The ends lost 6 bases at V and 11 bases at J; junction bases unmatched: 5. Germline V gene lookup returns CDR1 MDHEN and CDR2 SYDVKM. The CDR3 region has the DNA TGTGCCAGCAGCCCGGGACAGGGATCCATATATTTT. Translated: CASSPGQGSIYF.

V usage is TRBV5-1 and J usage is TRBJ2-2; 9 positions match TRBD1. Trimming cost V 4 bases and J 3 bases; bases outside gene matches: 10. Looked up from germline, CDR1 is SGHRS and CDR2 is YFSETQ. CDR3 length: 17 amino acids. DNA for the CDR3: TGCGCCAGCAGCCCCCGGGGACAGGGTATGGACACCGGGGAGCTGTTTTTT. Its translation is CASSPRGQGMDTGELFF.

This chain connects TRBV6-1 to TRBJ1-4; possible D gene TRBD1, 6 bases. Germline V CDR1 and CDR2: MNHNS, SASEGT. The CDR3 length is 15 residues. V was pared by 3 bases and J by 7 bases, with 15 bases between. CDR3 in amino acids: CASSDPGQGSEKLFF. The CDR3 DNA is TGTGCCAGCAGTGACCCGGGACAAGGGAGTGAAAAACTGTTTTTT.

The CDR3 sequence: CASSADQGREQYF. Written as DNA, the CDR3 is TGTGCCAGCAGCGCGGATCAGGGCCGCGAGCAGTACTTC. The chain joins TRBV9 to TRBJ2-7, with a possible D match to TRBD1 (5 bases). Germline lookup yields CDR1 SGDLS and CDR2 YYNGEE. Trimming removed 3 bases at V and 6 bases at J, with 13 bases between. The CDR3 totals 13 residues.

This rearrangement joins TRBV7-9 to TRBJ2-5; D might be TRBD2 (6 bases). Looked up from germline, CDR1 is SEHNR and CDR2 is FQNEAQ (reference sequence). Trimming took 2 bases from V and 9 from J, leaving 16 bases between them. CDR3 length: 14 residues. The CDR3 reads CASSLSGQGRSQYF. The CDR3 DNA follows: TGTGCCAGCAGCTTATCGGGCCAAGGGAGGTCCCAGTACTTC.

The V gene is TRBV5-1, the J gene TRBJ1-1; no firm D call. The CDR3 is made up of 15 amino acids. The V and J ends lost 0 bases and 1 base respectively, with 10 bases between them. Germline CDR1 reads SGHRS; CDR2 reads YFSETQ. The CDR3 DNA reads as TGCGCCAGCAGCTTGGTGGTGGGCACGAACACTGAAGCTTTCTTT. This encodes CASSLVVGTNTEAFF.

The chain combines TRBV25-1 with TRBJ2-5; 15 bases map to TRBD2. V lost 10 bases, J lost 7 bases, and 7 bases stayed unmatched. The germline gives CDR1 MGHDK, CDR2 SYGVNS. This CDR3 is 14 amino acids long. The CDR3 protein is CATGLAGGQLTQYF. The CDR3 coding sequence is TGTGCCACCGGACTAGCGGGGGGGCAATTGACCCAGTACTTC.

J is TRBJ1-4 and V is TRBV6-6, with TRBD1 identical over 7 bases. Germline lookup yields CDR1 MNHNY and CDR2 SVGAGI (reference sequence). This CDR3 spans 11 amino acids. J lost 8 bases, V lost 7 bases, and 1 base had no gene match. CDR3 sequence: CASIRGEKLFF. DNA of the CDR3: TGTGCCAGCATCAGGGGGGAAAAACTGTTTTTT.

The chain combines TRBV27 with TRBJ2-7, with 7 bases aligning to TRBD1. The CDR3 covers 16 residues. Trimming cost V 0 bases and J 0 bases; bases outside gene matches: 5. Germline-derived CDR1 and CDR2 are MNHEY and SMNVEV (reference sequence). This CDR3 is CASSLSIGTASYEQYF. Written as DNA, the CDR3 is TGTGCCAGCAGTTTATCGATAGGGACAGCCTCCTACGAGCAGTACTTC.